Sequencing of this T cell receptor beta chain was carried out in a study of OX40 agonist ivuxolimab in advanced cancers. Findings of the study overall: In the 0.1 to 3.0 mg/kg range, CD4+ and CD8+ blood T cells had expanded clonally by week 6. Expanded clones were, on average, more numerous in CD8+ T cells than in CD4+.

Germline V gene lookup returns CDR1 MNHEY and CDR2 SMNVEV (reference sequence). The length of the CDR3 is 15 residues. About this clone itself: Its target is not known.

The table came from immunoSEQ multiplex PCR; TCRdb's copy has only in-frame clones and leaves some out. The sample includes around 70,000 clones, about 90% of them seen just once. The clonotype was recovered from an adult with an advanced solid tumor such as melanoma, head and neck, liver or kidney cancer. The starting material was CD4+ or CD8+ T cells sorted from blood, obtained in a trial of the OX40 agonist ivuxolimab. The chain links TRBV27 to TRBJ2-5; D ambiguous. TRBJ2-7 explains the end of the DNA better; the J call may be wrong. In DNA form, the CDR3 reads TGTGCCAGCAGTTTACTGCCGGACGTTCGCAACGAGCAGTACTTC. Translation: CASSLLPDVRNEQYF.